The 26 T cell receptor beta chains below all came from one sample that was sequenced in a study of control samples from healthy donors and cancer patients. Clones were sequenced by immunoSEQ multiplex PCR, and TCRdb holds only the in-frame ones, with some missing. The sample lists some 45,000 clones; approximately 87% were seen once. The sample was blood. The receptors derive from a man aged 55 to 69 in good health.

The sample holds a few counts of this clone. The rearrangement uses TRBV6-5 and TRBJ1-1; 9 positions agree with TRBD1. CDR1 MNHEY and CDR2 SVGAGI come from the germline V gene. V gave up 5 bases and J gave up 4 bases; unmatched junction bases: 2. This CDR3 is built from 13 residues. CDR3 DNA: TGTGCCAGCAGTCAACAGGGGGCCACTGAAGCTTTCTTT. This translates into CASSQQGATEAFF.

V and J are TRBV28 and TRBJ2-5; no definite D call. Trimming pared 2 bases from V and 1 base from J, leaving 8 bases between. The CDR3 contains 14 residues. CDR1 is MDHEN, CDR2 SYDVKM, per germline. CDR3 coding DNA: TGTGCCAGCAGTTTAGTTGCTTTCCAAGAGACCCAGTACTTC. This gives the protein CASSLVAFQETQYF.

The V and J genes are TRBV7-2 and TRBJ1-1; D is ambiguous. CDR3 size: 16 residues. Germline loops: CDR1 SGHTA, CDR2 FQGNSA. V was pared by 2 bases and J by 0 bases, with 13 bases between. DNA of the CDR3: TGTGCCAGCAGCTTATCAGTCGTTAGGTTGAACACTGAAGCTTTCTTT. Its protein product is CASSLSVVRLNTEAFF.

The chain recombines TRBV6-5 with TRBJ1-3; D not certain. Deletions cut 0 bases from V and 2 bases from J, with 11 bases between. The germline V gene encodes CDR1 MNHEY and CDR2 SVGAGI. The CDR3 loop spans 16 amino acids. CDR3 amino acids: CASSYSLARTGNTIYF. CDR3 nucleotide sequence: TGTGCCAGCAGTTACTCCCTGGCCAGGACTGGAAACACCATATATTTT.

The chain carries TRBV7-2 and TRBJ2-3, with a possible D match to TRBD1 (6 bases). CDR3 size: 15 residues. Germline lookup yields CDR1 SGHTA and CDR2 FQGNSA. V lost 6 bases and J 5 bases, leaving 18 bases between the germline ends. The CDR3 reads CASRYDRPTVDTQYF. The CDR3 DNA reads as TGTGCCAGCAGGTACGACAGGCCTACGGTAGATACGCAGTATTTT.

The J gene is TRBJ2-1, the V gene TRBV7-9, with TRBD1 matching over 9 bases. With 5 bases clipped from V and 4 bases from J, the junction kept 3 bases outside the gene matches. The CDR3 loop spans 14 amino acids. Germline lookup yields CDR1 SEHNR and CDR2 FQNEAQ (reference sequence). As DNA, the CDR3 is TGTGCCAGCAGCCATGGGACAGGGTACAATGAGCAGTTCTTC. It translates to CASSHGTGYNEQFF.

This rearrangement joins TRBV29-1 to TRBJ1-1; D unclear. Germline V lookup: CDR1 SQVTM, CDR2 ANQGSEA. V was shortened by 6 bases and J by 4 bases, with 9 bases between the two germline ends. The length of the CDR3 is 11 residues. This chain's CDR3 is CSVPGTTEAFF. The CDR3 DNA reads as TGCAGCGTGCCGGGAACCACTGAAGCTTTCTTT.

The chain couples TRBV10-2 to TRBJ1-6, with D maybe TRBD1 (5 bases). V was trimmed by 3 bases and J by 0 bases, leaving 15 bases between them. The CDR3 is 18 amino acids. Germline CDR1 and CDR2: WSHSY and SAAADI. This chain's CDR3 is CASSDKLAGSSYNSPLHF. The CDR3 DNA sequence: TGCGCCAGCAGTGATAAGTTAGCAGGGAGCTCCTATAATTCACCCCTCCACTTT.

The rearrangement joins TRBV11-2 to TRBJ1-2, with TRBD1 as a possible D gene (6 bases). V shed 7 bases and J shed 4 bases, with 22 bases lying between them. Germline CDR1 SGHAT, CDR2 FQNNGV. The CDR3 covers 16 residues. In nucleotides, the CDR3 is TGTGCCAGCAACCTACAGGGACCTTCTGGGGGCTATGGCTACACCTTC. It is translated as CASNLQGPSGGYGYTF. The whole variable domain, remainder taken from reference TRBV11-2 and TRBJ1-2, is EAGVAQSPRYKIIEKRQSVAFWCNPISGHATLYWYQQILGQGPKLLIQFQNNGVVDDSQLPKDRFSAERLKGVDSTLKIQPAKLEDSAVYLCASNLQGPSGGYGYTFGSGTRLTVV.

This clone was recorded a few times. The chain links TRBV19 to TRBJ1-5; D uncertain. The germline gives CDR1 LNHDA, CDR2 SQIVND (reference sequence). Trimming stripped 7 bases from V and 2 bases from J, with 15 bases between. The CDR3 length is 15 residues. The CDR3 bases are TGTGCCAGTAAGAAAGGGCTAGAAGGCAATCAGCCCCAGCATTTT. Translating gives CASKKGLEGNQPQHF.

The rearrangement links TRBV28 to TRBJ2-2, with D hard to call. Germline-derived CDR1 and CDR2 are MDHEN and SYDVKM. The CDR3 has 16 residues. V dropped 4 bases and J dropped 4 bases, with 16 bases sitting between them. This CDR3 is CASSSAPLGSTGELFF. In DNA, the CDR3 is TGTGCCAGCAGTTCCGCGCCCCTAGGTAGCACCGGGGAGCTGTTTTTT.

The J gene is TRBJ2-2, the V gene TRBV3-1 (or the pseudogene TRBV3-2), with D possibly TRBD2 on 6 matching bases. The CDR3 length is 17 residues. Trimming took 1 base from V and 6 from J, leaving 18 bases between them. CDR1 and CDR2 from the germline V gene are LGHDT and YNNKEL (reference sequence). CDR3 DNA: TGTGCCAGCAGCCAAGGAACTAGCAGACGCACTTCCGGGGAGCTGTTTTTT. Residues: CASSQGTSRRTSGELFF.

This sequence joins TRBV6-5 and TRBJ2-7, with D maybe TRBD1 (6 bases). Germline V gene lookup returns CDR1 MNHEY and CDR2 SVGAGI. This CDR3 is built from 14 residues. V lost 0 bases and J 6 bases, leaving 12 bases between the germline ends. CDR3 protein: CASSYSRGIGEQYF. For the CDR3, the DNA is TGTGCCAGCAGTTACTCGAGGGGGATCGGCGAGCAGTACTTC.

This clone was detected a few times. The chain carries TRBV2 and TRBJ1-4; possibly TRBD1 for D (5 bases). The CDR3 is 15 residues long. Germline lookup yields CDR1 SNHLY and CDR2 FYNNEI. V lost 8 bases to trimming and J lost 0 bases, with 13 bases between them. In nucleotides, the CDR3 is TGTGCCAGCGGCAAAACAGGTGCAACTAATGAAAAACTGTTTTTT. Encoded protein: CASGKTGATNEKLFF. Using reference TRBV2 and TRBJ1-4 for the parts outside the CDR3, the full variable domain is EPEVTQTPSHQVTQMGQEVILRCVPISNHLYFYWYRQILGQKVEFLVSFYNNEISEKSEIFDDQFSVERPDGSNFTLKIRSTKLEDSAMYFCASGKTGATNEKLFFGSGTQLSVL.

By share of the sample, this clone is large. The chain couples TRBV4-3 to TRBJ1-2; no firm D call. This CDR3 has 16 residues. V lost 0 bases and J 3 bases, leaving 14 bases between the germline ends. Germline V CDR1 and CDR2: LGHNA, YSLEER. The CDR3 region is CASSQDPLELDYGYTF. As DNA, the CDR3 is TGCGCCAGCAGCCAAGACCCCCTCGAGCTAGACTATGGCTACACCTTC.

The chain carries TRBV5-8 and TRBJ2-1; D gene unclear. Germline V gene lookup returns CDR1 SGHTS and CDR2 YDEGEE. V lost 4 bases, J lost 4 bases, and 15 bases lay in between. The CDR3 contains 15 residues. DNA for the CDR3: TGTGCCAGCAGCCTCGGCGAGAGCGAATACAATGAGCAGTTCTTC. As protein: CASSLGESEYNEQFF. Based on the CDR3 plus reference TRBV5-8 and TRBJ2-1, the full variable domain is EAGVTQSPTHLIKTRGQQATLRCSPISGHTSVYWYQQALGLGLQFLLWYDEGEERNRGNFPPRFSGRQFPNYSSELNVNALELEDSALYLCASSLGESEYNEQFFGPGTRLTVL.

About this clone: The sample carries other DNA sequences with the same CDR3. The chain uses TRBV5-1 and TRBJ1-2, with D perhaps matching TRBD1 (6 bases). CDR1 and CDR2 from the germline V gene are SGHRS and YFSETQ. The CDR3 sequence is 15 residues long. The germline V and J ends were trimmed by 0 bases and 5 bases, with 14 bases remaining between them. The CDR3, as DNA: TGCGCCAGCAGCTTGGGAATGGGGGGCGCGTATGGCTACACCTTC. This encodes CASSLGMGGAYGYTF.

The chain employs TRBV28 and TRBJ1-3; D perhaps matches TRBD1 (5 bases). The germline V and J ends were trimmed by 2 bases and 4 bases, with 12 bases remaining between them. CDR1 is MDHEN and CDR2 is SYDVKM in the germline V gene. The CDR3 contains 15 residues. The CDR3 DNA reads as TGTGCCAGCAGTTTACGGGGGTCAAGCGGAAACACCATATATTTT. Translating gives CASSLRGSSGNTIYF.

The chain uses TRBV5-4 and TRBJ1-6; D is uncertain. V lost 4 bases to trimming and J lost 9 bases, with 8 bases between them. The V gene's germline CDR1 is SGHNT and CDR2 YYREEE (reference sequence). CDR3 length: 12 residues. The CDR3 here is CASSLLGSPLHF. The CDR3 nucleotides read TGTGCCAGCAGCCTGCTGGGTTCACCCCTCCACTTT.

The rearrangement links TRBV12-3 or TRBV12-4 to TRBJ2-3, with 12 bases identical to TRBD2. The CDR3 totals 13 residues. V lost 10 bases to trimming and J lost 5 bases; unmatched junction nucleotides: 4. The CDR3 region is CATLAGGQDTQYF. CDR3 in DNA: TGTGCCACCCTAGCGGGGGGGCAAGATACGCAGTATTTT.

The table lists this clone with a few counts. J is TRBJ2-7 and V is TRBV3-1 (or the pseudogene TRBV3-2); TRBD1 agrees at 9 bases. The CDR3 covers 17 residues. V was clipped by 3 bases and J by 5 bases; unmatched bases: 14. Germline V lookup: CDR1 LGHDT, CDR2 YNNKEL (reference sequence). This CDR3 is CASSHSIPGQGAHEQYF. The CDR3, as DNA: TGTGCCAGCAGCCATTCGATACCGGGACAGGGCGCCCACGAGCAGTACTTC.

Worth noting for this clone: The sample holds other DNA sequences that translate to the same CDR3. DNA of the CDR3: TGTGCCAGCAGTTATGTCCCGAACACTGAAGCTTTCTTT. Protein sequence: CASSYVPNTEAFF. This chain connects TRBV6-2 or TRBV6-3 to TRBJ1-1; D unclear. CDR1 is MNHEY and CDR2 is SVGEGT in the germline V gene. CDR3 length: 13 residues. V gave up 3 bases and J gave up 1 base, with 6 bases separating them.

V and J are TRBV6-2 or TRBV6-3 and TRBJ2-2; no firm D call. The CDR3 extends over 17 amino acids. The germline V and J ends were trimmed by 0 bases and 1 base, with 12 bases remaining between them. CDR1 and CDR2 (germline): MNHEY, SVGEGT. The CDR3 loop is CASSYSIAGVNTGELFF. DNA for the CDR3: TGTGCCAGCAGTTACTCGATTGCTGGAGTGAACACCGGGGAGCTGTTTTTT.

The CDR3, as DNA: TGTGCCAGCAGGATGACATCGAGCAATCAGCCCCAGCATTTT. Encoded protein: CASRMTSSNQPQHF. This chain joins TRBV28 and TRBJ1-5; the D is unclear. The CDR3 spans 14 residues. The V gene lost 6 bases and the J gene lost 1 base, with 10 bases spanning the gap. Germline V gene data show CDR1 as MDHEN and CDR2 as SYDVKM.

The sample holds a few counts of this clone. The rearrangement uses TRBV30 and TRBJ2-2; D gene ambiguous. This CDR3 has 12 amino acids. V lost 3 bases and J 6 bases, leaving 8 bases between the germline ends. Germline V lookup: CDR1 GTSNPN, CDR2 SVGIG (reference sequence). CDR3 bases: TGTGCCTGGAGCCGATCATCCGGGGAGCTGTTTTTT. Translated, it gives CAWSRSSGELFF.

The sample holds one count of this clone. The rearrangement uses TRBV4-3 and TRBJ1-3; D call uncertain. The CDR3 loop spans 14 amino acids. Trimming pared 0 bases from V and 4 bases from J, leaving 7 bases between. Germline V lookup: CDR1 LGHNA, CDR2 YSLEER. The CDR3 spells CASSQDSVGNTIYF. DNA of the CDR3: TGCGCCAGCAGCCAAGATTCGGTGGGAAACACCATATATTTT.